Listed here are 15 T cell receptor beta chains from one sample, sequenced in a study of monozygotic twins with inflammatory bowel disease. From the 5' RACE reads, TCRdb lists one entry per CDR3 protein and no DNA. Its clone listing holds about 350,000 distinct CDR3 sequences. The sequencing input was blood. The origin of the receptors is a human donor with ulcerative colitis or Crohn's disease, or a healthy co-twin of an affected twin (not recorded which).

The V gene is TRBV5-5, the J gene TRBJ2-6. This CDR3 contains 12 residues. Per the germline V gene, CDR1 is SGHKS and CDR2 is YYEKEE (reference sequence). The CDR3 sequence: CASSLGQEILTF.

The rearrangement uses TRBV28 and TRBJ1-6. Per the germline V gene, CDR1 is MDHEN and CDR2 is SYDVKM. The CDR3 length is 14 residues. The CDR3 sequence: CASNSEGNNSPLHF.

This chain links TRBV3-1 with TRBJ2-7; the D call from TCRdb, TRBD1, cannot be confirmed without DNA. This CDR3 comprises 14 residues. CDR1 and CDR2 from the germline V gene are LGHDT and YNNKEL (reference sequence). CDR3 loop: CASSHGDRADEQYF.

This chain joins TRBV6-5 and TRBJ2-3. Germline V lookup: CDR1 MNHEY, CDR2 SVGAGI. This CDR3 is built from 12 residues. CDR3 protein: CASSNGPDTQYF.

CDR3: CASSSRTSAGQQYF. The chain recombines TRBV11-3 with TRBJ2-7; TCRdb indicates TRBD2, and absent DNA this call remains unverified. The germline V gene encodes CDR1 SGHNT and CDR2 YENEEA. This CDR3 has 14 amino acids.

The V call is TRBV6-2 or TRBV6-3, the J call TRBJ2-6; TCRdb outputs TRBD2, but without DNA this stays unchecked. The germline gives CDR1 MNHEY, CDR2 SVGEGT. CDR3 length: 16 amino acids. This CDR3 reads CASSSPAFSGANVLTF.

The CDR3 reads CASSPPGVVTGELFF. The rearrangement links TRBV28 to TRBJ2-2; TCRdb designates TRBD1, a call that cannot be tested without DNA. Germline V CDR1 and CDR2: MDHEN, SYDVKM. This CDR3 contains 15 residues.

V is TRBV19 and J is TRBJ2-2; with no DNA, the TCRdb D assignment of TRBD2 cannot be verified. This CDR3 has 15 residues. Germline CDR1 LNHDA, CDR2 SQIVND (reference sequence). The CDR3 here is CASSQEAGWTGELFF.

The rearrangement uses TRBV6-5 and TRBJ2-2; TCRdb returns TRBD2, unconfirmable since there is no DNA. This CDR3 is 14 amino acids long. The germline V gene encodes CDR1 MNHEY and CDR2 SVGAGI. The chain's CDR3 is CASSYRGGSGELFF.

The chain carries TRBV7-2 and TRBJ2-3; no DNA is available, so the TRBD2 call from TCRdb remains unchecked. Looked up from germline, CDR1 is SGHTA and CDR2 is FQGNSA. The CDR3 consists of 14 residues. The CDR3: CASSLGQGVDTQYF.

V and J are TRBV5-1 and TRBJ1-1; the D call of TRBD1 rests on TCRdb alone, since no DNA is present to check it. The CDR3 is 16 amino acids. The germline gives CDR1 SGHRS, CDR2 YFSETQ. The CDR3: CASSPQDRTGGTEAFF.

The CDR3 spells CSASHSLQAPTQYF. The rearrangement uses TRBV20-1 and TRBJ2-3; with no DNA, the TCRdb D assignment of TRBD1 cannot be verified. This CDR3 region has 14 residues. CDR1 DFQATT and CDR2 SNEGSKA come from the germline V gene (reference sequence).

The chain recombines TRBV20-1 with TRBJ2-1; the D gene TCRdb calls, TRBD2, cannot be checked with no DNA. Per the germline V gene, CDR1 is DFQATT and CDR2 is SNEGSKA (reference sequence). The CDR3 totals 19 residues. The CDR3 protein is CSARRGTSGNTPSYNEQFF.

The rearrangement uses TRBV2 and TRBJ2-5; TCRdb outputs TRBD2, but without DNA this stays unchecked. Germline CDR1 is SNHLY and CDR2 is FYNNEI. The CDR3 length is 14 residues. CDR3 sequence reads: CASSGLVFGETQCF.

V is TRBV29-1 and J is TRBJ2-7. Germline-derived CDR1 and CDR2 are SQVTM and ANQGSEA. This CDR3 contains 12 residues. CDR3: CSFQKNGDEQYF.